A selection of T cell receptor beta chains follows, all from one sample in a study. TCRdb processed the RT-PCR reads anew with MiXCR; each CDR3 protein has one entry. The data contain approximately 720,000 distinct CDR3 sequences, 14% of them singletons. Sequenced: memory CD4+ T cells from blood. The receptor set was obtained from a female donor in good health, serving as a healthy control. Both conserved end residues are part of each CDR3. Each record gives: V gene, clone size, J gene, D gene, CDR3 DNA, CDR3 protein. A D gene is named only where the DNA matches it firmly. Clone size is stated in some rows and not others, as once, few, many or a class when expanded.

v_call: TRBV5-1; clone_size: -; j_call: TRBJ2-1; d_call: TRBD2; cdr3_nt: TGCGCCAGGAGCTCCCTAATAGCGGGTGATGAGCAGTTCTTC; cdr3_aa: CARSSLIAGDEQFF
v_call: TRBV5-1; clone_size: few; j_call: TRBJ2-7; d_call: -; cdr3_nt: TGCGCCAGCAGCTTGGGGGGAGCAGCGGAAACCTACGAGCAGTACTTC; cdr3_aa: CASSLGGAAETYEQYF
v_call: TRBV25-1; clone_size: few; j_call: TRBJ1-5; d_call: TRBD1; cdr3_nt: TGTGCCAGCAGTGACTCAGGGGGCAGTCAGCCCCAGCATTTT; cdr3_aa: CASSDSGGSQPQHF
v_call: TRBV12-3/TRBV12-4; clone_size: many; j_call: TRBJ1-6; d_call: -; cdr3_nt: TGTGCCAGCAGTGAGCGTCGGGGGTATAATTCACCCCTCCACTTT; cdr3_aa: CASSERRGYNSPLHF
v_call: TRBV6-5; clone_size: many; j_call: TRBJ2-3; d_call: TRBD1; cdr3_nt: TGTGCCAGCAGCTTGGACAGGGGGCAATGGGATACGCAGTATTTT; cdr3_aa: CASSLDRGQWDTQYF
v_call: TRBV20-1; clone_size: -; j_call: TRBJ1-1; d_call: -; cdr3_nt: TGCAGTGCTCTGGACGGTTGGACTGAAGCTTTCTTT; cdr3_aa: CSALDGWTEAFF
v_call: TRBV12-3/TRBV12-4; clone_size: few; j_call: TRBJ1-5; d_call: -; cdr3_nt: TGTGCCAGCAGTCAGAGGGAAAATCAGCCCCAGCATTTT; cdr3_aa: CASSQRENQPQHF
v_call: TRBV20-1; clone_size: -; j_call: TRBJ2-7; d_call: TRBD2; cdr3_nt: TGCAGTGCTAGAGAGGGCGGGAGCGTCTACGAGCAGTACTTC; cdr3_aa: CSAREGGSVYEQYF
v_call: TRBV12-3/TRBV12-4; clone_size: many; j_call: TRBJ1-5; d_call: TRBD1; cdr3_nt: TGTGCCAGCAGACGACAGGGGGAAGGCAATCAGCCCCAGCATTTT; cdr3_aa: CASRRQGEGNQPQHF
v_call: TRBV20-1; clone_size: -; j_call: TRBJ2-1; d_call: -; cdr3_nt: TGCAGTGCTAGAGACCCTGGGCAGAGCTCCTACAATGAGCAGTTCTTC; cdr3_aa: CSARDPGQSSYNEQFF
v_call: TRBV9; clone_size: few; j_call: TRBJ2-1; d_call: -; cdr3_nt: TGTGCCAGCAGCCCTAACGGAAGAATGGACAATGAGCAGTTCTTC; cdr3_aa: CASSPNGRMDNEQFF
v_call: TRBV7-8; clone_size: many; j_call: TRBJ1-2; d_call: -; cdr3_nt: TGTGCCAGCAGCTTAGACTGGCGGGGTGGGGACTATGGCTACACCTTC; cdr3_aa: CASSLDWRGGDYGYTF
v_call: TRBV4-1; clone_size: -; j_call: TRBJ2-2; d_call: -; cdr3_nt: TGCGCCAGCAGCCAAAGAGCGGTCCTCATCACCCAGAACACCGGGGAGCTGTTTTTT; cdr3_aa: CASSQRAVLITQNTGELFF
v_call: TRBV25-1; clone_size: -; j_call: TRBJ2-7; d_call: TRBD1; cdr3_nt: TGTGCCAGCAGTACGGGACAGAATATCTACGAGCAGTACTTC; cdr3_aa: CASSTGQNIYEQYF
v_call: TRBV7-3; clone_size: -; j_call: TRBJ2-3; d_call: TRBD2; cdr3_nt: TGTGCCAGCAGCCTAACATTTGATGGAGCGGGAGGCGCAGATACGCAGTATTTT; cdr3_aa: CASSLTFDGAGGADTQYF
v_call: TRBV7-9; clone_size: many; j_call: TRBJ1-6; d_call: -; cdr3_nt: TGTGCCAGCAGCCCCGACGGCTATAATTCACCCCTCCACTTT; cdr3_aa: CASSPDGYNSPLHF
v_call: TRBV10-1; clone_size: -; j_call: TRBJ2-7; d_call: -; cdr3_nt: TGCGCCAGCAGTGAGATGGGGGTCGAGTACTTC; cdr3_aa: CASSEMGVEYF
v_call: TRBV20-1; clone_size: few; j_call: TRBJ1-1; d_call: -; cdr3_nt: TGCAGTGCTAGAATCCAGGGTACTGAAGCTTTCTTT; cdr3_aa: CSARIQGTEAFF
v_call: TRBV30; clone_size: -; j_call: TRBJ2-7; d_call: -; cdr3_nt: TGTGCCTGGAGACGGAACGCACCCTACGAGCAGTACTTC; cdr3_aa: CAWRRNAPYEQYF
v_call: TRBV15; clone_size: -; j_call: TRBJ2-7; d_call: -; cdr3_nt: TGTGCCACCAGCAGGGAAAGCAGTGATTCCTACGAGCAGTACTTC; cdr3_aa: CATSRESSDSYEQYF
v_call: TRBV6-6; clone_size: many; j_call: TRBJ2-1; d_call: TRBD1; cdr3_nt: TGTGCCAGCATGACAGGGGATGTCGGTGTCGATGAGCAGTTCTTC; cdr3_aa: CASMTGDVGVDEQFF
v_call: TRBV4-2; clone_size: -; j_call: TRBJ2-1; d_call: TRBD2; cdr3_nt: TGTGCCAGCAGCCGTGACGGAGGCGGGAGGGCTTACAATGAGCAGTTCTTC; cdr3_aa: CASSRDGGGRAYNEQFF
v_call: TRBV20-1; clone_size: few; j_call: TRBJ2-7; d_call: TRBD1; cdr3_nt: TGCAGTGCTAGGTGGACAGGTACCTACGAGCAGTACTTC; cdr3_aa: CSARWTGTYEQYF
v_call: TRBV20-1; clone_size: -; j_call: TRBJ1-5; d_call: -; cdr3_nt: TGCAGTGCTAGTCCCCTGGGTCGGAGCAATCAGCCCCAGCATTTT; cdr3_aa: CSASPLGRSNQPQHF
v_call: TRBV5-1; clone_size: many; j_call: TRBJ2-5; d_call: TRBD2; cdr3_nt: TGCGCCAGCAGCCTGGGGGGACTAGCGGGCCTGAGCGAGACCCAGTACTTC; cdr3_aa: CASSLGGLAGLSETQYF
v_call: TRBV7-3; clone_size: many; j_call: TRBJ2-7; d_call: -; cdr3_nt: TGTGCCAGCAGCCCCCGCCCCACTAGGGGTGCCTACGAGCAGTACTTC; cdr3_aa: CASSPRPTRGAYEQYF
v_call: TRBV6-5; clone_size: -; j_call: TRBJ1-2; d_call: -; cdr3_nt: TGTGCCACTCTGGGGGGATCTAACTATGGCTACACCTTC; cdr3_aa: CATLGGSNYGYTF
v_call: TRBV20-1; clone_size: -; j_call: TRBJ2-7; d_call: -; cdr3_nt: TGCAGTGCTTTGGACGCCTACGAGCAGTACTTC; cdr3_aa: CSALDAYEQYF
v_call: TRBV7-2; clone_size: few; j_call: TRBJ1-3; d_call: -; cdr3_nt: TGTGCCAGCAGCCCCGTGGGGGGGCTGGCGGGAAACACCATATATTTT; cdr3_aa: CASSPVGGLAGNTIYF
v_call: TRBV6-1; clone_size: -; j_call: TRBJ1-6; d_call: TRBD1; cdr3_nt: TGTGCCAGCAGCCCTACGACAGGGGGAGGTAATTCACCCCTCCACTTT; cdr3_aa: CASSPTTGGGNSPLHF
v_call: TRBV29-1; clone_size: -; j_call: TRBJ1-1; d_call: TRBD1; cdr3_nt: TGCAGCATTTCACAGGGGGGCACTGAAGCTTTCTTT; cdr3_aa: CSISQGGTEAFF
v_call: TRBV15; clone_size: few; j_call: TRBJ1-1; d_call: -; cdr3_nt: TGTGCCACCAGCAGAGCTGGGGGGGGAAAAGCTTTCTTT; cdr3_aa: CATSRAGGGKAFF
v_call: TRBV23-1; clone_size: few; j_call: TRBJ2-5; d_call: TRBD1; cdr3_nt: TGCGCCAGCAGTCACCCGACAGGGGAAGAGACCCAGTACTTC; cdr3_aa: CASSHPTGEETQYF
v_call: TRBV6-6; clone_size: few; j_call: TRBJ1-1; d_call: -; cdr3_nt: TGTGCCCTAAAGGGGTCAAACACTGAAGCTTTCTTT; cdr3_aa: CALKGSNTEAFF
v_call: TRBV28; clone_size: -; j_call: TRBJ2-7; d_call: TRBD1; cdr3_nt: TGTGCCAGCAGACGGACAGGGGGCTACGAGCAGTACTTC; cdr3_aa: CASRRTGGYEQYF
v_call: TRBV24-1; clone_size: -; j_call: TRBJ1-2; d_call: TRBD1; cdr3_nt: TGTGCCACCAGTGATCCAACGGACAGGGAGAGTTGGAACTATGGCTACACCTTC; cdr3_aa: CATSDPTDRESWNYGYTF
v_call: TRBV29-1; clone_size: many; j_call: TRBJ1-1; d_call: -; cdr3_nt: TGCAGCGTCATACAGATCTTGAACACTGAAGCTTTCTTT; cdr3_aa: CSVIQILNTEAFF
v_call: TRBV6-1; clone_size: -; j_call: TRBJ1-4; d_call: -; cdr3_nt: TGTGCCAGCAGTGATTTTTCCCCGCCCAGGGCGGGTGAAAAACTGTTTTTT; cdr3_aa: CASSDFSPPRAGEKLFF
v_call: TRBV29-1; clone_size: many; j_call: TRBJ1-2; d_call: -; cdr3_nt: TGCAGCGTTGACCAGGGGCGAGGCTACACCTTC; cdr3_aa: CSVDQGRGYTF
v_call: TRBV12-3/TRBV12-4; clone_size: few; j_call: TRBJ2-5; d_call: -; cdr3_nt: TGTGCCAGCAGTTTAAGCCAGGCTCAAGAGACCCAGTACTTC; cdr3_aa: CASSLSQAQETQYF
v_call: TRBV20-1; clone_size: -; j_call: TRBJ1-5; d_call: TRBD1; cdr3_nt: TGCAGTGCTCTACAGGGGATTAGCAATCAGCCCCAGCATTTT; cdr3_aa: CSALQGISNQPQHF
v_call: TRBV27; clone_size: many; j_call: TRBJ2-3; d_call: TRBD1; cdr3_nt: TGTGCCAGCAGTGAGGGGGCACTGATCACAGATACGCAGTATTTT; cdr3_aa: CASSEGALITDTQYF
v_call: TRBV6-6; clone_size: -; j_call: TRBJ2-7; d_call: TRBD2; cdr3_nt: TGTGCCAGCAGTTACCTAGGGACTAGCAGTCGGGACGAGCAGTACTTC; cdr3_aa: CASSYLGTSSRDEQYF
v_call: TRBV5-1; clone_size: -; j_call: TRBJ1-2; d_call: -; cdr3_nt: TGCGCCAGCAGCCTGACTCAGGGGCTAGATGGCTACACCTTC; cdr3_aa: CASSLTQGLDGYTF